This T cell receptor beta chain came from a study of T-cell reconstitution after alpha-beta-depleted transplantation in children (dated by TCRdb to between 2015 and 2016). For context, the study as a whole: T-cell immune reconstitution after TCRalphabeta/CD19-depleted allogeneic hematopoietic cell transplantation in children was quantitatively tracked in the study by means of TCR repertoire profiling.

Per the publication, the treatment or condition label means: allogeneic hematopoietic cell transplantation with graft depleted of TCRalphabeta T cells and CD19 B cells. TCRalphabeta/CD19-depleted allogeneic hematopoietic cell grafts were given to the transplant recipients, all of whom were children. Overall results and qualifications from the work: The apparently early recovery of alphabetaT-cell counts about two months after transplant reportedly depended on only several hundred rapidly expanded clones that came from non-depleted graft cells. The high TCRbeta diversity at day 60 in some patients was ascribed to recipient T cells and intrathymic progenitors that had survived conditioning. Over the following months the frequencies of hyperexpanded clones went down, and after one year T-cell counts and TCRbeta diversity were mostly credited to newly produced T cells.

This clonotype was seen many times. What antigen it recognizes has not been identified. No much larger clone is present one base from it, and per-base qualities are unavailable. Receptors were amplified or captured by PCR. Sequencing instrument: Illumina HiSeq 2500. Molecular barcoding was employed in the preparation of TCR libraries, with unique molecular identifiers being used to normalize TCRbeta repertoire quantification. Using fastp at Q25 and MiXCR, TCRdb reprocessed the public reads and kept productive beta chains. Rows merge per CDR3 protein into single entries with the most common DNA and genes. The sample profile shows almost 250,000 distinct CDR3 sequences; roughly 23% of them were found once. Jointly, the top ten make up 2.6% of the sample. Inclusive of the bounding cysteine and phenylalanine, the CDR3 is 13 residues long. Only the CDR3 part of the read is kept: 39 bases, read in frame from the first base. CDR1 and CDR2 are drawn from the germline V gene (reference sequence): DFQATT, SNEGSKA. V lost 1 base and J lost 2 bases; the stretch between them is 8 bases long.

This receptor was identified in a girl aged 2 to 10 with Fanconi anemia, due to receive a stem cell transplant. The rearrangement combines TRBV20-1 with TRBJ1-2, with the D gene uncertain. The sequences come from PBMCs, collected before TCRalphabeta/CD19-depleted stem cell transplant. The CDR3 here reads CSARAHSNYGYTF. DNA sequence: TGCAGTGCTAGAGCCCACAGCAACTATGGCTACACCTTC.